This T cell receptor beta chain stems from a study of PD-L1 blockade in urothelial cancer. Turning to the study itself: Of prior chemotherapy regimens, patients had received between 0 and 3. Blood-derived samples held a median roughly 140,000 T cells.

Documented time point: peripheral blood 6 weeks after treatment start. The study enrolled patients with locally advanced or metastatic urothelial carcinoma. Samples were collected from each patient before treatment and during treatment. Each patient gave between 1 and 8 of them in total. This CDR3 region has 12 residues. Germline lookup yields CDR1 SNHLY and CDR2 FYNNEI. The V end was cut by 6 bases, the J end by 2 bases, with 8 bases between. Assay used: immunoSEQ multiplex PCR; TCRdb lists only in-frame clones, some missing. The sample lists about 38,000 clones; 80% to 90% were seen once. The rearrangement links TRBV2 to TRBJ2-7, with D maybe TRBD2 (5 bases). The clonotype originates from a man between 60 and 75 years old with urothelial cancer. The specimen was PBMCs, collected around atezolizumab (anti-PD-L1) treatment. The CDR3 DNA follows: TGTGCCAGCAGCGGGATCACCTACGAGCAGTACTTC. Amino acids: CASSGITYEQYF.